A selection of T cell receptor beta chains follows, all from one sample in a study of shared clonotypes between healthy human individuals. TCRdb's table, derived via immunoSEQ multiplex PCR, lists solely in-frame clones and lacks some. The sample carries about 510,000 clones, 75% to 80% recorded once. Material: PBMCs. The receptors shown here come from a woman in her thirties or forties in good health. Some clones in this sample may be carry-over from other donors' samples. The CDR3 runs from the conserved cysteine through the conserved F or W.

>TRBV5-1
CASSDRTGPTYEQYF
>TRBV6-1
CASSERKGTYEQYF
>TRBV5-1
CASSLGQGVSPLHF
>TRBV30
CAWSLGTGGNSPLHF
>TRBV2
CASSEAQASGGYEQYF
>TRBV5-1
CASSVEAGNTEAFF
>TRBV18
CASSPRIRGWDTSQEGNTEAFF
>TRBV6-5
CASSYMSSKGTDTQYF
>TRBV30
CACFSSGSRETQYF
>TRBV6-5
CASGVRGEGTGELFF
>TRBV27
CASSLSGSGETQYF
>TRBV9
CASSVGPEGNAEAFF
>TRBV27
CASRRDRDYEQYF
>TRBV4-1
CASSQEVGQGAGEQYF
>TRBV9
CASSPRQGIDTGELFF
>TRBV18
CASSPAGDYEQYF
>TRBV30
CAWTPPDRATEAFF
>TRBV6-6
CASKRTIVNTEAFF